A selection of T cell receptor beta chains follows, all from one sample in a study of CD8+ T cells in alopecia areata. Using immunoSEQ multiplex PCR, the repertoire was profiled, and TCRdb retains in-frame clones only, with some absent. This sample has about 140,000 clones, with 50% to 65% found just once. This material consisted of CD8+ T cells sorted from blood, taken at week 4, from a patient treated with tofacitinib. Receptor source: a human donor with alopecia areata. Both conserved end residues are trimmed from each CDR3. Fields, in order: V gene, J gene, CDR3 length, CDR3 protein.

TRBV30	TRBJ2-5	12	AWRLRGGQETQY
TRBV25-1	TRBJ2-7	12	ASPGRGRTYEQY
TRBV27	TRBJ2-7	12	ASSPLPYPYEQY
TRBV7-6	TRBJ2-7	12	ASSLLPGEDEQY
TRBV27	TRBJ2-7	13	ASGWGQVPTYEQY
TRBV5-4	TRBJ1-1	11	ASSLDRGPEAF
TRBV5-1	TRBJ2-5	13	ASSWGTEYQETQY
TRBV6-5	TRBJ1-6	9	ASSEEGSLH
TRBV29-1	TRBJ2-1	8	SVDYNEQF
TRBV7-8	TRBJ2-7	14	ASSFTLRGARYEQY
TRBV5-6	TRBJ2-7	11	ASSFHISYEQY
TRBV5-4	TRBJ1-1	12	ASSLGVGRTEAF
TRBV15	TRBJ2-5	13	ATSRERGAVKTQY
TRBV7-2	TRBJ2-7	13	ASSLARDRVHEQY
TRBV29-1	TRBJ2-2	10	SVVGHTGELF
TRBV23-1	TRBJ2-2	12	ASSQRTGPGELF
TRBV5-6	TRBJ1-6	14	ASSLGGGEYNSPLH
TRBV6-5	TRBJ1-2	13	ASAKGDRRNYGYT
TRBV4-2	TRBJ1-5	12	ASSQERPNQPQH
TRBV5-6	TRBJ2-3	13	ASSLVAGGEDTQY
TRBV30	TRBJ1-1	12	AWIYGAGNTEAF
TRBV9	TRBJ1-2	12	ASSVGQGSYGYT
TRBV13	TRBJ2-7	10	ASSLGGDFPY
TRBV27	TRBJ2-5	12	ASSFSGVGETQY
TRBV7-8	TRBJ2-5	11	ASKVWGDETQY